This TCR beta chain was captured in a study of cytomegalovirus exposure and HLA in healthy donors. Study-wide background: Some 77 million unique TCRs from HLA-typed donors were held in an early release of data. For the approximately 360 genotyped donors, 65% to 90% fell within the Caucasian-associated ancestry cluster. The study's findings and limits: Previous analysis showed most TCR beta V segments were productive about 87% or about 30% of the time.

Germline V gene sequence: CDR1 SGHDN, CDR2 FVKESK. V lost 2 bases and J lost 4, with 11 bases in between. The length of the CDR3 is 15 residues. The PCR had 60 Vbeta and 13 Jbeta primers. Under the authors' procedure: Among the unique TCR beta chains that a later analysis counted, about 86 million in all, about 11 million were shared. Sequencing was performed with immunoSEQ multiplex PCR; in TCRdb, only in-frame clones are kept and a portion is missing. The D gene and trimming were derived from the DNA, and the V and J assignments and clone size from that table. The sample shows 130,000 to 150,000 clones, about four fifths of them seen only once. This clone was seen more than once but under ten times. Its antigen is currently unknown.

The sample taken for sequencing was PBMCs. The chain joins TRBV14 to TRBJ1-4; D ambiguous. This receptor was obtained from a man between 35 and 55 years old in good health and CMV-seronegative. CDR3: CASSQFGRVNEKLFF. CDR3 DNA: TGTGCCAGCAGCCAATTTGGTCGGGTTAATGAAAAACTGTTTTTT.